This T cell receptor (beta chain) was recovered during a study of T cell repertoires in cytomegalovirus infection. The overall study: Recently identified HLA-C-restricted CMV epitopes were among the peptides used. Public TCR beta signature analysis indicated the presence of both CMV infection and matching HLA type. General study points: People with CMV and the relevant HLA were identified by cumulative public TCR beta family frequency. Clonotypes of TCR beta that were HLA-C-restricted and CMV-specific dominated the ex vivo response.

A note on this clonotype: What it binds is unknown.

Using its own MiXCR run on the reads, TCRdb lists one record per CDR3 protein. The sample shows about 920,000 distinct CDR3 sequences, roughly 31% of them seen only once. Germline-derived CDR1 and CDR2 are SEHNR and FQNEAQ (reference sequence). V lost 3 bases to trimming and J lost 7 bases, with 15 bases between them. The length of the CDR3 is 15 residues. The J gene is TRBJ2-2, the V gene TRBV7-9; perhaps TRBD1 as D (6 bases). This sequence originates from a human donor in good health (CMV status not recorded). Some clones in this sample may be carry-over from other donors' samples. Material: cultured CD8+ T cells from PBMCs, obtained from culture after CMV antigen stimulation. The CDR3 here is CASSFWDTRDGELFF. The CDR3 bases are TGTGCCAGCAGCTTCTGGGACACAAGGGACGGGGAGCTGTTTTTT.